One T cell receptor beta chain is described in this entry. Germline CDR1 reads SEHNR; CDR2 reads FQNEAQ (reference sequence). This CDR3 is built from 12 residues. V lost 1 base to trimming and J lost 6 bases, with 7 bases between them. The data belong to a study of T cell changes during pregnancy in multiple sclerosis. Generated by immunoSEQ multiplex PCR, the TCRdb table keeps only in-frame clones and is missing some. The sample includes nearly 40,000 clones, 92% of them seen just once. The sample in question was CD4+ T cells from peripheral blood mononuclear cells, obtained before pregnancy. This receptor was obtained from a female donor with multiple sclerosis, enrolled in a pregnancy study. This chain connects TRBV7-9 to TRBJ2-7; no definite D call. CDR3 nucleotide sequence: TGTGCCAGCAGCTTAGAGGCAGGCGAGCAGTACTTC. Amino acids: CASSLEAGEQYF.